Below are 20 T cell receptor beta chains sequenced from a single sample in a study of CD8+ T cells in alopecia areata. The treatment denotes: oral pan-JAK inhibitor, 5-10 mg twice daily. Extracted RNA was reverse transcribed into cDNA, the sequencing template. Some clones are missing from TCRdb's copy, which holds only in-frame ones; the method was immunoSEQ multiplex PCR. Of approximately 210,000 clones listed, roughly three fifths are singletons. Material: CD4+ T cells sorted from blood, obtained at week 4, from a patient treated with tofacitinib. All receptors derive from a human donor with alopecia areata.

The chain combines TRBV7-2 with TRBJ1-5; tentative D call: TRBD1 (6 bases). Germline assignment: CDR1 SGHTA and CDR2 FQGNSA. CDR3 length: 15 residues. V lost 5 bases to trimming and J lost 5 bases, with 16 bases between them. The CDR3 DNA reads as TGTGCCAGCAGCACGATGGACAGCGGTTATCAGCCCCAGCATTTT. Protein: CASSTMDSGYQPQHF.

The V call is TRBV4-2, the J call TRBJ2-5, with D unclear. V lost 0 bases, J lost 5 bases, and 13 bases lay in between. The CDR3 has 15 residues. The germline V gene has CDR1 LGHNA and CDR2 YNFKEQ. CDR3 bases: TGTGCCAGCAGCCAAGATCCAAAAACGATGGAGACCCAGTACTTC. Protein product: CASSQDPKTMETQYF.

The chain's CDR3 is CASSKGPSENIQYF. For the CDR3, the DNA is TGCGCCAGCAGCAAAGGGCCGTCGGAGAACATTCAGTACTTC. V gene TRBV5-1 combines with J gene TRBJ2-4; unclear D gene. Germline V gene sequence: CDR1 SGHRS, CDR2 YFSETQ. V lost 4 bases to trimming and J lost 7 bases, with 15 bases between them. This CDR3 has 14 amino acids.

The V gene is TRBV7-2, the J gene TRBJ1-2; D call uncertain. Between the trimmed V and J ends, which lost 1 base and 2 bases, there was a span of 8 bases. This CDR3 is 14 amino acids long. Germline loops: CDR1 SGHTA, CDR2 FQGNSA. The CDR3 region has the DNA TGTGCCAGCAGCTTAGGCACCGAGAACTATGGCTACACCTTC. It is translated as CASSLGTENYGYTF.

This clone was counted a single time. V usage is TRBV27 and J usage is TRBJ1-5, with D perhaps matching TRBD1 (6 bases). The germline gives CDR1 MNHEY, CDR2 SMNVEV (reference sequence). Trimming pared 5 bases from V and 9 bases from J, leaving 17 bases between. The CDR3 consists of 14 residues. The CDR3 region is CASSGGQKGWPQHF. CDR3 nucleotide sequence: TGTGCCAGCAGTGGAGGACAGAAAGGTTGGCCCCAGCATTTT.

This clone was seen repeatedly, ten times or more. J is TRBJ2-1 and V is TRBV4-1; tentatively, D is TRBD1 (5 bases). Germline lookup yields CDR1 MGHRA and CDR2 YSYEKL. V was cut by 0 bases and J by 0 bases, with 15 bases left in between. The CDR3 has 18 residues. CDR3: CASSQEGVGPSSYNEQFF. In nucleotides, the CDR3 is TGCGCCAGCAGCCAAGAAGGAGTGGGGCCTAGCTCCTACAATGAGCAGTTCTTC.

This chain connects TRBV18 to TRBJ1-2; 8 bases fit TRBD1. CDR1 KGHSH and CDR2 LQKENI come from the germline V gene. The ends lost 8 bases at V and 3 bases at J; junction bases unmatched: 11. The CDR3 contains 15 residues. CDR3 sequence reads: CASPSGPTGDYGYTF. The CDR3 nucleotides are TGTGCCAGCCCATCCGGACCGACAGGGGACTATGGCTACACCTTC. Variable domain in full (rest from reference TRBV18 and TRBJ1-2): NAGVMQNPRHLVRRRGQEARLRCSPMKGHSHVYWYRQLPEEGLKFMVYLQKENIIDESGMPKERFSAEFPKEGPSILRIQQVVRGDSAAYFCASPSGPTGDYGYTFGSGTRLTVV.

The rearrangement joins TRBV6-5 to TRBJ2-7; the D call may be TRBD1 or TRBD2 (5 bases each). Germline CDR1 MNHEY, CDR2 SVGAGI. Trimming cost V 0 bases and J 6 bases, with 15 bases left between them. The CDR3 spans 15 residues. The CDR3, as DNA: TGTGCCAGCAGTTACTCCGTGGGCAGGGCGGGCGAGCAGTACTTC. Amino acid sequence: CASSYSVGRAGEQYF.

This chain links TRBV14 with TRBJ1-2; D possibly corresponds to TRBD1 (6 bases). The V and J ends lost 1 base and 11 bases respectively, with 14 bases between them. Per the germline V gene, CDR1 is SGHDN and CDR2 is FVKESK. This CDR3 has 13 residues. CDR3 DNA: TGTGCCAGCAGCCAAGCGGGGGCTCCCGGATACACCTTC. This encodes CASSQAGAPGYTF. The variable domain in full, completed from reference TRBV14 and TRBJ1-2, reads EAGVTQFPSHSVIEKGQTVTLRCDPISGHDNLYWYRRVMGKEIKFLLHFVKESKQDESGMPNNRFLAERTGGTYSTLKVQPAELEDSGVYFCASSQAGAPGYTFGSGTRLTVV.

The gene calls are TRBV29-1 and TRBJ2-7; possible D gene TRBD2, 6 bases. Germline loops: CDR1 SQVTM, CDR2 ANQGSEA. The V end was cut by 6 bases, the J end by 4 bases, with 22 bases between. This CDR3 spans 15 amino acids. The CDR3 DNA reads TGCAGCGTGGGTCCCCGGGCCTCGGGGGTTTACGAGCAGTACTTC. Translated: CSVGPRASGVYEQYF.

This clone was detected only once. The rearrangement links TRBV5-1 to TRBJ2-3, with D possibly being TRBD1 or TRBD2 (6 bases each). The V end lost 6 bases, the J end lost 9 bases, and 17 bases lay between the germline ends. Germline CDR1 reads SGHRS; CDR2 reads YFSETQ. CDR3 length: 13 residues. CDR3 coding DNA: TGCGCCAGCATGCTGGGGGCGGAGGGGACGCAGTATTTT. Its translation is CASMLGAEGTQYF.

The chain couples TRBV9 to TRBJ2-7; D may be TRBD1 or TRBD2 (6 bases each). Trimming cost V 4 bases and J 3 bases, with 20 bases left between them. Germline-derived CDR1 and CDR2 are SGDLS and YYNGEE. CDR3 size: 16 residues. The CDR3 nucleotides read TGTGCCAGCAGCCCGGGGACACCCGGGGGTAGCTACGAGCAGTACTTC. Translated, it gives CASSPGTPGGSYEQYF. The full variable domain, its missing parts supplied by reference TRBV9 and TRBJ2-7, is DSGVTQTPKHLITATGQRVTLRCSPRSGDLSVYWYQQSLDQGLQFLIQYYNGEERAKGNILERFSAQQFPDLHSELNLSSLELGDSALYFCASSPGTPGGSYEQYFGPGTRLTVT.

The V call is TRBV9, the J call TRBJ2-3, with D uncertain. The CDR3 contains 15 residues. Germline lookup yields CDR1 SGDLS and CDR2 YYNGEE. Trimming took off 0 bases at V and 6 bases at J, with 14 bases between the two ends. The CDR3 here is CASSVAASLRDTQYF. The CDR3 DNA sequence: TGTGCCAGCAGCGTAGCCGCGTCCCTTAGGGATACGCAGTATTTT.

This clone turned up a few times. The chain links TRBV6-6 to TRBJ2-7, with D perhaps matching TRBD1 (6 bases). This CDR3 has 14 amino acids. The germline V and J ends were trimmed by 2 bases and 6 bases, with 14 bases remaining between them. Germline CDR1 is MNHNY and CDR2 is SVGAGI (reference sequence). CDR3 amino acids: CASSYGRGTLEQYF. Written as DNA, the CDR3 is TGTGCCAGCAGTTACGGCAGGGGCACCCTCGAGCAGTACTTC.

The chain is built from TRBV15 and TRBJ2-2, with no clear D. The germline gives CDR1 LNHNV, CDR2 YYDKDF (reference sequence). V was pared by 1 base and J by 3 bases, with 3 bases between. The CDR3 contains 13 residues. The DNA for the CDR3 is TGTGCCACCAGCAGAGGAGACACCGGGGAGCTGTTTTTT. Its translation: CATSRGDTGELFF.

The chain is built from TRBV2 and TRBJ1-1; 9 nucleotides agree with TRBD1. The CDR3 has 13 residues. The ends lost 7 bases at V and 8 bases at J; junction bases unmatched: 8. Germline assignment: CDR1 SNHLY and CDR2 FYNNEI. The DNA for the CDR3 is TGTGCCAGCAAGGCGTATGGGACAGGGGAAGCTTTCTTT. It translates to CASKAYGTGEAFF. Full variable domain (outside the CDR3, taken from reference TRBV2 and TRBJ1-1): EPEVTQTPSHQVTQMGQEVILRCVPISNHLYFYWYRQILGQKVEFLVSFYNNEISEKSEIFDDQFSVERPDGSNFTLKIRSTKLEDSAMYFCASKAYGTGEAFFGQGTRLTVV.

CDR3 residues: CSVLHQGMNTEAFF. CDR3 sequence (DNA): TGCAGCGTGCTACATCAGGGGATGAACACTGAAGCTTTCTTT. The chain has TRBV29-1 and TRBJ1-1, with a possible D match to TRBD1 (6 bases). V gave up 6 bases and J gave up 0 bases, with 14 bases separating them. The V gene's germline CDR1 is SQVTM and CDR2 ANQGSEA. The CDR3 is 14 residues long.

The chain is built from TRBV28 and TRBJ1-1; TRBD1 is a possible D gene (5 bases). Between the trimmed V and J ends, which lost 0 bases and 4 bases, there was a span of 15 bases. The CDR3 totals 16 residues. In germline, CDR1 is MDHEN, CDR2 SYDVKM. The CDR3 is CASSLWEGKGSTEAFF. The CDR3 nucleotides read TGTGCCAGCAGTTTATGGGAGGGTAAGGGGAGCACTGAAGCTTTCTTT.

This clone was picked up a small number of times. The CDR3 DNA reads TGTGCCAGCAGGAGAGCGTATAGCGGGGGGCCCTACGAGCAGTACTTC. Translation gives CASRRAYSGGPYEQYF. The chain has TRBV11-2 and TRBJ2-7; 10 bases line up with TRBD2. This CDR3 is 16 amino acids long. CDR1 and CDR2 from the germline V gene are SGHAT and FQNNGV. Trimming cost V 6 bases and J 2 bases; bases outside gene matches: 10.

A note on this clone: Other nucleotide sequences from this sample produce the same CDR3. The chain joins TRBV7-9 to TRBJ2-5; D gene unclear. This CDR3 contains 12 residues. Germline-derived CDR1 and CDR2 are SEHNR and FQNEAQ (reference sequence). The ends were cut back, 5 bases at V and 4 bases at J, with 8 bases in the middle. This CDR3 is CASSPPGETQYF. The CDR3 DNA sequence: TGTGCCAGCAGCCCCCCAGGAGAGACCCAGTACTTC.